These T cell receptor beta chains were read from a single sample in a study of blood T cell repertoires in COVID-19. Using immunoSEQ multiplex PCR, the repertoire was profiled, and TCRdb retains in-frame clones only, with some absent. The table lists more than 100,000 clones, roughly 83% of them singletons. Sequences were obtained from peripheral blood. Receptor source: a man in his 60s with acute or convalescent COVID-19. Both conserved end residues are trimmed from each CDR3.

j_call,v_call,cdr3_aa
TRBJ1-6,TRBV27,ASSFFRGANGSPLH
TRBJ2-7,TRBV5-1,ASSFLTGRTYEQY
TRBJ2-7,TRBV29-1,SARIGTEYEQY
TRBJ2-6,TRBV6-5,ASSYARSSGANVLT
TRBJ1-4,TRBV5-1,ASRPGTGEGEKLF
TRBJ2-6,TRBV27,ASSSVSGANVLT
TRBJ1-2,TRBV15,ATSRDEWGYT
TRBJ1-2,TRBV5-6,ASSRGANGGYT
TRBJ2-7,TRBV20-1,SASVSHSYEQY
TRBJ1-1,TRBV15,ATSITPTGNTEAF
TRBJ2-7,TRBV29-1,SAVGTGAYEQY
TRBJ2-7,TRBV15,ATSTDSQGQY
TRBJ2-7,TRBV19,ASTDRGRYEQY
TRBJ2-7,TRBV7-7,ASSAASGNEQY
TRBJ1-2,TRBV5-8,ASSLRGYGYT
TRBJ2-3,TRBV19,ASSFAGTGGLDTQY
TRBJ2-2,TRBV30,AFLFRGELF
TRBJ1-6,TRBV23-1,ASRGLEVQGIMSSYNSPLH
TRBJ1-3,TRBV5-1,ASSSLRDNGNTIY
TRBJ1-2,TRBV27,ASSGGQGTIGYT
TRBJ2-1,TRBV19,ASSITSGGAYNEQF